The source of this TCR beta chain is a study of response to subunit inactivated influenza vaccine. TCRdb recomputed calls from the RT-PCR reads with MiXCR, one row per CDR3 protein. This table has around 490,000 distinct CDR3 sequences, about 7.6% appearing once. From germline, CDR1 is MNHNS and CDR2 SASEGT. The CDR3 spans 13 residues. V was pared by 5 bases and J by 12 bases, with 17 bases between. This clonotype was seen a handful of times. Material: PBMCs from blood, obtained around 25 months after vaccination. The chain uses TRBV6-1 and TRBJ1-5; weak D call: TRBD1 (5 bases). The clonotype was recovered from a man aged 50 to 75 who received an inactivated influenza vaccine. In DNA, the CDR3 is TGTGCCAGCAGTATCCTCCGACAGTCGGACCAGCATTTT. This translates into CASSILRQSDQHF.